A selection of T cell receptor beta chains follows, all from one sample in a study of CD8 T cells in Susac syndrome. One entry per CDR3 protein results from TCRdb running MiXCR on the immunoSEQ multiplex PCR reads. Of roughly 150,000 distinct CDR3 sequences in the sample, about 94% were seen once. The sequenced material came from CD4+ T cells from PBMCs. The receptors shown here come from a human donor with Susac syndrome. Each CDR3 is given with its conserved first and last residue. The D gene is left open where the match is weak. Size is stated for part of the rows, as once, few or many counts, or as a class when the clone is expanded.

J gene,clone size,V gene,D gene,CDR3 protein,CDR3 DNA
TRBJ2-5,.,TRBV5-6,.,CASSLVGSQETQYF,TGTGCCAGCAGCTTGGTCGGGTCTCAAGAGACCCAGTACTTC
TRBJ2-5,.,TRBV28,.,CATKRLGTLQETQYF,TGTGCCACCAAACGACTCGGAACCCTCCAAGAGACCCAGTACTTC
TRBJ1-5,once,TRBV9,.,CASSRGTVDNQPQHF,TGTGCCAGCAGCCGCGGGACGGTTGACAATCAGCCCCAGCATTTT
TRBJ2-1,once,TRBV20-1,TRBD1,CSEKNANRGRGNEQFF,TGCAGTGAAAAGAACGCGAACAGGGGGCGAGGAAATGAGCAGTTCTTC
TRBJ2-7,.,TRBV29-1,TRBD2,CSVEVGRGDYEQYF,TGCAGCGTTGAGGTTGGCCGGGGGGACTACGAGCAGTACTTC
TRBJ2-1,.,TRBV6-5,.,CASSYGRRRSYNEQFF,TGTGCCAGCAGTTACGGGCGGAGACGCTCCTACAATGAGCAGTTCTTC
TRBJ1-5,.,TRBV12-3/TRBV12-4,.,CASSTLDQPQHF,TGTGCCAGCAGTACCCTAGATCAGCCCCAGCATTTT
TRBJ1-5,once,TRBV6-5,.,CASSYSYPDSNQPQHF,TGTGCCAGCAGTTACTCGTATCCCGATAGCAATCAGCCCCAGCATTTT
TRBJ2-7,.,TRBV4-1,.,CASSQGELGQFYEQYF,TGCGCCAGCAGCCAAGGGGAATTGGGCCAGTTCTACGAGCAGTACTTC
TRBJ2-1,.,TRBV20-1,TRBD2,CSASGGLAGSHSYNEQFF,TGCAGTGCTAGCGGCGGTCTAGCGGGGTCCCACTCCTACAATGAGCAGTTCTTC
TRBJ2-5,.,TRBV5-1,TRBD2,CASSATGGRQETQYF,TGCGCCAGCAGCGCCACCGGGGGGAGGCAAGAGACCCAGTACTTC
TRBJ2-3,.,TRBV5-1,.,CASSLSQARTDTQYF,TGCGCCAGCAGCTTGAGCCAGGCCCGCACAGATACGCAGTATTTT
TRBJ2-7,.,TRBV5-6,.,CASSVSFSTKQYF,TGTGCCAGCAGCGTCAGTTTTTCTACGAAGCAGTACTTC
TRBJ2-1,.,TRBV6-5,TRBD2,CASSYSGRLAFDEQFF,TGTGCCAGCAGTTACTCGGGGCGACTAGCTTTCGATGAGCAGTTCTTC
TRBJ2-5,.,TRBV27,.,CASRNTGSGETQYF,TGTGCCAGCAGGAACACAGGGTCCGGAGAGACCCAGTACTTC
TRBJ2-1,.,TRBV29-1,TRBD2,CSVARSGGQYEQFF,TGCAGCGTTGCCAGAAGCGGGGGGCAATATGAGCAGTTCTTC
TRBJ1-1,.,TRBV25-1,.,CASRGGRANTEAFF,TGTGCCAGCAGGGGGGGCAGGGCGAACACTGAAGCTTTCTTT
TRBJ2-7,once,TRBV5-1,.,CASSHRDFDSYEQYF,TGCGCCAGCAGCCACCGGGACTTCGACTCCTACGAGCAGTACTTC
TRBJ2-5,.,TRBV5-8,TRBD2,CASSWGRTSARAETQYF,TGTGCCAGCAGCTGGGGCAGGACTAGCGCTAGGGCAGAGACCCAGTACTTC
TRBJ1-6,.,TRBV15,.,CATSRDYPNGNSPLHF,TGTGCCACCAGCAGAGATTACCCGAACGGTAATTCACCCCTCCACTTT